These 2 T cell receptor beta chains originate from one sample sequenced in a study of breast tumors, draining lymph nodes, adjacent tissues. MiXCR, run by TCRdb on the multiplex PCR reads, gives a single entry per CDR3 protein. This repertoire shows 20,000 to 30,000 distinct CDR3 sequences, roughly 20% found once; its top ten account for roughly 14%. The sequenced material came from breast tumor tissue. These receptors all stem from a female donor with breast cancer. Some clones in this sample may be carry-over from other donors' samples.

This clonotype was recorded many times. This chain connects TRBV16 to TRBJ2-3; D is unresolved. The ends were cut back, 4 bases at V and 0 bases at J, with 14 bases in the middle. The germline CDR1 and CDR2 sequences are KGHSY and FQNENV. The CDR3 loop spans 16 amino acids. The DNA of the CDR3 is TGTGCCAGCAGCCCCCTTATTGCGACTAGCACAGATACGCAGTATTTT. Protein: CASSPLIATSTDTQYF.

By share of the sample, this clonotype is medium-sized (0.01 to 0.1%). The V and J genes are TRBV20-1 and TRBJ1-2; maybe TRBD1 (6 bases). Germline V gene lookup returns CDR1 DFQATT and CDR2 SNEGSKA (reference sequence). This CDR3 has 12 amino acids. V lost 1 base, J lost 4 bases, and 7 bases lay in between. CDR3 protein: CSARGTAYGYTF. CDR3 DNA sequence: TGCAGTGCTAGAGGGACAGCCTATGGCTACACCTTC.